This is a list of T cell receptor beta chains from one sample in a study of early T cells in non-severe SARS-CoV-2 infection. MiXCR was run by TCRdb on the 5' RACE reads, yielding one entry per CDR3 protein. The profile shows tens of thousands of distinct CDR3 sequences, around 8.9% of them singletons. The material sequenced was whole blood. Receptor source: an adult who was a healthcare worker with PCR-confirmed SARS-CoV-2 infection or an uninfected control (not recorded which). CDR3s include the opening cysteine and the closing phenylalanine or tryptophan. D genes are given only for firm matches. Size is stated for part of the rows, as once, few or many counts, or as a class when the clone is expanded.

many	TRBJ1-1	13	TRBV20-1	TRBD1	CSARRDRNTEAFF	TGCAGTGCTAGAAGGGACAGGAACACTGAAGCTTTCTTT
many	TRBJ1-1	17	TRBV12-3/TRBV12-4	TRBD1	CASSFGTGGIYPLEAFF	TGTGCCAGCAGTTTTGGGACAGGGGGAATTTACCCCCTCGAAGCTTTCTTT
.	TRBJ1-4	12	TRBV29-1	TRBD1	CSVRTGVEKLFF	TGCAGCGTCAGGACAGGGGTGGAAAAACTGTTTTTT
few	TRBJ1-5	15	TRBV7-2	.	CASSLGARNNQPQHF	TGTGCCAGCAGCTTAGGGGCAAGGAACAATCAGCCCCAGCATTTT
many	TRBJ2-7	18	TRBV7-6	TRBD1	CASSPTRGGQRSSYEQYF	TGTGCCAGCAGCCCAACCCGTGGGGGACAGCGAAGCTCCTACGAGCAGTACTTC
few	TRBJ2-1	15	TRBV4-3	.	CASSQAPSSYNEQFF	TGCGCCAGCAGCCAAGCTCCCAGCTCCTACAATGAGCAGTTCTTC
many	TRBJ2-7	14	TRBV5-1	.	CASSLGGPEGEQYF	TGCGCCAGCAGCTTGGGGGGACCCGAGGGGGAGCAGTACTTC
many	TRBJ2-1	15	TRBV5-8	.	CASSPVGADPGEQFF	TGTGCCAGCAGCCCCGTGGGGGCCGACCCGGGTGAGCAGTTCTTC
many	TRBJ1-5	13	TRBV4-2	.	CASSQDPNQPQHF	TGTGCCAGCAGCCAAGATCCCAATCAGCCCCAGCATTTT
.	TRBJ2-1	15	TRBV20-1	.	CSARDSSRGTNEQFF	TGCAGTGCTAGAGATTCTTCCCGCGGCACCAATGAGCAGTTCTTC
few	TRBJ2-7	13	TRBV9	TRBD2	CASSVFGGCGRNF	TGTGCCAGCAGCGTATTTGGAGGTTGCGGGAGGAACTTC
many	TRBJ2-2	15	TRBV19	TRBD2	CASISGLDGAGELFF	TGTGCCAGTATCTCCGGACTAGACGGGGCCGGGGAGCTGTTTTTT
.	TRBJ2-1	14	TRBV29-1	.	CRVGVTLNAGEQFF	TGCAGAGTTGGGGTTACCCTTAACGCCGGTGAGCAGTTCTTC
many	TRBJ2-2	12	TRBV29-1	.	CSVAAGTGELFF	TGCAGCGTCGCGGCAGGGACCGGGGAGCTGTTTTTT
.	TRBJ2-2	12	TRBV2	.	CASRGDTGELFF	TGTGCCAGCAGAGGGGACACCGGGGAGCTGTTTTTT
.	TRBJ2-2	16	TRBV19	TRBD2	CASSPLAGSLTGELFF	TGTGCCAGTAGTCCTCTAGCGGGGAGCCTCACCGGGGAGCTGTTTTTT
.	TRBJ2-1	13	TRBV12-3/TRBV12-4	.	CASSQGLHNEQFF	TGTGCCAGCAGCCAGGGACTGCACAATGAGCAGTTCTTC
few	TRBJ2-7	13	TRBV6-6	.	CASSPKADYEQYF	TGTGCCAGCAGCCCCAAGGCCGACTACGAGCAGTACTTC
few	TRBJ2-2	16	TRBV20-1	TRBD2	CSAIKGLAGVTGELFF	TGCAGTGCTATAAAGGGACTAGCGGGAGTTACCGGGGAGCTGTTTTTT
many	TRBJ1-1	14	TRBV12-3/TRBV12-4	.	CASSLTGRNTEAFF	TGTGCCAGCAGTTTAACGGGACGGAACACTGAAGCTTTCTTT
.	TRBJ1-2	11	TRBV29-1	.	CSVVQEGRYTF	TGCAGCGTTGTACAGGAGGGCCGCTACACCTTC
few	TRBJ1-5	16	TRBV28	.	CASSPPPPWSNQPQHF	TGTGCCAGCAGTCCACCCCCACCTTGGAGCAATCAGCCCCAGCATTTT
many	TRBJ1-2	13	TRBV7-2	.	CASSRSRLSPYTF	TGTGCCAGCAGCCGTTCTAGGTTAAGTCCCTACACCTTC
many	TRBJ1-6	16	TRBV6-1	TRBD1	CASSERGRTGNEPLHF	TGTGCCAGCAGTGAGAGGGGGCGGACAGGGAACGAACCCCTCCACTTT
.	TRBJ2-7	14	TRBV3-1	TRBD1	CATLAKGARHEQYF	TGTGCCACTTTGGCAAAGGGGGCAAGGCACGAGCAGTACTTC
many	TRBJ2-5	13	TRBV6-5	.	CASRETGRETQYF	TGTGCCAGCAGAGAAACAGGGCGGGAGACCCAGTACTTC
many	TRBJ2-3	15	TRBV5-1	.	CASSLRGDRTDTQYF	TGCGCCAGCAGCTTACGCGGAGACCGCACAGATACGCAGTATTTT
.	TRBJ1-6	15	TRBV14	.	CASSQRRGDTSPLHF	TGTGCCAGCAGCCAACGGCGGGGCGATACTTCACCCCTCCACTTT
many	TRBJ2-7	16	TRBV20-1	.	CSARDPLGRDAYEQYF	TGCAGTGCTAGAGATCCCCTCGGTCGAGACGCCTACGAGCAGTACTTC
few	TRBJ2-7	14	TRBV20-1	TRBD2	CSARGTSGMHEQYF	TGCAGTGCTAGAGGGACTAGCGGGATGCACGAGCAGTACTTC
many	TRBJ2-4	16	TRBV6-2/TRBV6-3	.	CASSYGADIAKNIQYF	TGTGCCAGCAGTTACGGTGCAGACATAGCCAAAAACATTCAGTACTTC
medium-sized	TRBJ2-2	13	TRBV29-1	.	CSVRGVLTGELFF	TGCAGCGTTCGGGGTGTCTTGACCGGGGAGCTGTTTTTT
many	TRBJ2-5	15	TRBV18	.	CASSPPGSPQETQYF	TGTGCCAGCTCACCGCCGGGCAGCCCCCAAGAGACCCAGTACTTC
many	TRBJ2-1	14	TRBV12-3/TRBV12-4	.	CASSPLAAYNEQFF	TGTGCCAGCAGCCCTCTGGCCGCCTACAATGAGCAGTTCTTC
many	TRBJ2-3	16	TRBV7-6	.	CASSPSHAGNTDTQYF	TGTGCCAGCAGCCCATCCCATGCGGGGAACACAGATACGCAGTATTTT
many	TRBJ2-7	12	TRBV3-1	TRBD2	CASSQEARELTF	TGTGCCAGCAGCCAAGAAGCGCGGGAGTTAACCTTC
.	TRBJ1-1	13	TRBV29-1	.	CSVELRRNTEAFF	TGCAGCGTTGAACTTCGCAGGAACACTGAAGCTTTCTTT
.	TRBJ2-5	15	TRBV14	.	CASSQEWLVRETQYF	TGTGCCAGCAGCCAAGAATGGCTAGTCCGAGAGACCCAGTACTTC
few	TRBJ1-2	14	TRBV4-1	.	CASSQAGQTYGYTF	TGCGCCAGCAGCCAAGCCGGACAGACCTATGGCTACACCTTC
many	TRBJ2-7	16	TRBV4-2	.	CASSHHRGRSSYEQYF	TGTGCCAGCAGCCATCACAGAGGAAGGAGCTCCTACGAGCAGTACTTC
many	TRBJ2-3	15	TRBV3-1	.	CASRPVRGPADTQYF	TGTGCCAGCAGACCGGTTCGGGGCCCCGCAGATACGCAGTATTTT
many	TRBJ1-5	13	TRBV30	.	CAWGRDSNQPQHF	TGTGCCTGGGGAAGGGACAGCAATCAGCCCCAGCATTTT
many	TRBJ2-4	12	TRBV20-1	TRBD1	CSASRQGNIQYF	TGCAGTGCTAGTAGACAGGGAAACATTCAGTACTTC
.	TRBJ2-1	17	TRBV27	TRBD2	CASSYAIAGGPGNEQFF	TGTGCCAGCAGTTACGCTATAGCGGGAGGGCCCGGCAATGAGCAGTTCTTC
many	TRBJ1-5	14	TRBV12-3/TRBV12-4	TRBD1	CASSATGGAQPQHF	TGTGCCAGCAGTGCAACAGGGGGTGCTCAGCCCCAGCATTTT
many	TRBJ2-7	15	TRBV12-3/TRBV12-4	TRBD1	CASSSPDRGVYEQYF	TGTGCCAGCAGTTCACCGGACAGGGGGGTTTACGAGCAGTACTTC
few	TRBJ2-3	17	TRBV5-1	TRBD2	CASSHDYSGQSTDTQYF	TGCGCCAGCAGCCACGACTATAGCGGGCAGAGCACAGATACGCAGTATTTT
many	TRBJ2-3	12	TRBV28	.	CASRGNTDTQYF	TGTGCCAGCCGTGGGAACACAGATACGCAGTATTTT